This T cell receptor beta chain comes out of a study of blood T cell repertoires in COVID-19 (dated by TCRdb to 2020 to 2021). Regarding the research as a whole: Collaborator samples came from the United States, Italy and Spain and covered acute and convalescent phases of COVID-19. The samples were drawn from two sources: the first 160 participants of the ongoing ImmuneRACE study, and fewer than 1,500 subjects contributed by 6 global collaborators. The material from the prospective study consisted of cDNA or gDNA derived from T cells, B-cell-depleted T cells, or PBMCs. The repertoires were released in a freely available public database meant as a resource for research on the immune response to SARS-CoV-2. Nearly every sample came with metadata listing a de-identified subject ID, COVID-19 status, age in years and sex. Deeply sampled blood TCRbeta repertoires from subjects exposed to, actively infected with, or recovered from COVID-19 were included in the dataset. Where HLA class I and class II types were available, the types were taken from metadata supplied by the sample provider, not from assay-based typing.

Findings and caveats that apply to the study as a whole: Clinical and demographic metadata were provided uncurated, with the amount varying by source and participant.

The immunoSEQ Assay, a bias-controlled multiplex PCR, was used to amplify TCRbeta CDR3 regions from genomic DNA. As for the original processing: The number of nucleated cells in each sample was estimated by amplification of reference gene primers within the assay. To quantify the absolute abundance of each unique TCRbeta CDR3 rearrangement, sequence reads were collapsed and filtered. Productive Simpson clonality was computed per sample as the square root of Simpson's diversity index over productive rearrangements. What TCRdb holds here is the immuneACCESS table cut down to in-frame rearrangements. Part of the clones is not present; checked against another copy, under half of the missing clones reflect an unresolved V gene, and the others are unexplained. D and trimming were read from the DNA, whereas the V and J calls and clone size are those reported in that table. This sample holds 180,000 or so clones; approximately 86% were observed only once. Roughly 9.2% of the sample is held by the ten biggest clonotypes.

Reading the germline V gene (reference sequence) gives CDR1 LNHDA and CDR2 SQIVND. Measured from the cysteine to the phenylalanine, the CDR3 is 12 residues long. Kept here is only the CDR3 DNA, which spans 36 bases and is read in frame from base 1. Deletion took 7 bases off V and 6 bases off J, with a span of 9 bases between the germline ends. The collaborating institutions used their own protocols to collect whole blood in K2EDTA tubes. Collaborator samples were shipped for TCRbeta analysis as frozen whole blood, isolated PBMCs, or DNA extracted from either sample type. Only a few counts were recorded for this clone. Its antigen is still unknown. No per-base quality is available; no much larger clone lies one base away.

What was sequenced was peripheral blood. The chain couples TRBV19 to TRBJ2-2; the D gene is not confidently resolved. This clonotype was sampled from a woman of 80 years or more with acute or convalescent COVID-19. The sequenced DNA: TGTGCCAGTACCATCTCGGCCGGGGAGCTGTTTTTT. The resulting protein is CASTISAGELFF.